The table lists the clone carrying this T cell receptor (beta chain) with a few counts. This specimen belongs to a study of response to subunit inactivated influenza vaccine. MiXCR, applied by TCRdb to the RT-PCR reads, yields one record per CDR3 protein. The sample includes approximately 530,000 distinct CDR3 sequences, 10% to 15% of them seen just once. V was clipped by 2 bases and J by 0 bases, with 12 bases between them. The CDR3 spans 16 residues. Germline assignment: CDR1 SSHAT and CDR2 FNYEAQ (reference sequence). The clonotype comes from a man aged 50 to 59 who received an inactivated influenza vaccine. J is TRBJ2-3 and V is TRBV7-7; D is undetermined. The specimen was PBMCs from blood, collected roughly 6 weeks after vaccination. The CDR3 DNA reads TGTGCCAGCAGCTTATTACCTAGTCCTAGCACAGATACGCAGTATTTT. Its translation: CASSLLPSPSTDTQYF. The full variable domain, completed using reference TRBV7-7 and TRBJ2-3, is GAGVSQSPRYKVTKRGQDVTLRCDPISSHATLYWYQQALGQGPEFLTYFNYEAQPDKSGLPSDRFSAERPEGSISTLTIQRTEQRDSAMYRCASSLLPSPSTDTQYFGPGTRLTVL.